The source of this TCR beta chain is a study of PD-L1 blockade in urothelial cancer. CDR1 ENHRY and CDR2 SYGVKD come from the germline V gene. Trimming cost V 5 bases and J 6 bases; bases outside gene matches: 9. The CDR3 length is 16 residues. Produced via immunoSEQ multiplex PCR; TCRdb's table is partial and in-frame only. Of about 82,000 clones detected, 87% appear once; the ten largest clones hold 4.5% to 7%. The TCR sequence derives from a woman aged 70 to 79 with urothelial cancer. The specimen comprised PBMCs, sampled around atezolizumab (anti-PD-L1) treatment. The V gene is TRBV10-3, the J gene TRBJ2-2; 10 bases agree with TRBD2. The CDR3 spells CAISKASGSFAGELFF. The CDR3 region has the DNA TGTGCCATCAGTAAGGCTAGCGGGAGTTTTGCCGGGGAGCTGTTTTTT.